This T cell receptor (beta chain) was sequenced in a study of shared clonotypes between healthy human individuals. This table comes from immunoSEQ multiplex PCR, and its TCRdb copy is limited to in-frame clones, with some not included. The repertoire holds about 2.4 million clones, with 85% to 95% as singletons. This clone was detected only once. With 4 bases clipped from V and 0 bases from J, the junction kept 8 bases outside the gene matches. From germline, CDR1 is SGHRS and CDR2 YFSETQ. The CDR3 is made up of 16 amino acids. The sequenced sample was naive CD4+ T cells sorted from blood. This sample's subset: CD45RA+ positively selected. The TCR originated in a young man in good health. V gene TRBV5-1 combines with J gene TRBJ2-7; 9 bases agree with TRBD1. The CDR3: CASSPTGGDPSYEQYF. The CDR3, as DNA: TGCGCCAGCAGCCCCACAGGGGGCGATCCCTCCTACGAGCAGTACTTC.